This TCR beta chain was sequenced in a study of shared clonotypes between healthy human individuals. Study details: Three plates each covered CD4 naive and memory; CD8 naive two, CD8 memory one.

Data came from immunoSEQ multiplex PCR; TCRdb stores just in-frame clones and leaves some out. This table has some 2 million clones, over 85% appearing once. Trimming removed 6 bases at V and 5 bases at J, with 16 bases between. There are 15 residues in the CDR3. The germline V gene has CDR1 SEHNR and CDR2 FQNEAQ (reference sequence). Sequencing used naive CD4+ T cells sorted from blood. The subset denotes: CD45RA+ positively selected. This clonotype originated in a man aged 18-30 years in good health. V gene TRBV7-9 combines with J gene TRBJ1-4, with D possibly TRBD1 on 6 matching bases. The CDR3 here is CASSPQGGPNEKLFF. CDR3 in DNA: TGTGCCAGCAGTCCACAGGGTGGACCAAATGAAAAACTGTTTTTT.